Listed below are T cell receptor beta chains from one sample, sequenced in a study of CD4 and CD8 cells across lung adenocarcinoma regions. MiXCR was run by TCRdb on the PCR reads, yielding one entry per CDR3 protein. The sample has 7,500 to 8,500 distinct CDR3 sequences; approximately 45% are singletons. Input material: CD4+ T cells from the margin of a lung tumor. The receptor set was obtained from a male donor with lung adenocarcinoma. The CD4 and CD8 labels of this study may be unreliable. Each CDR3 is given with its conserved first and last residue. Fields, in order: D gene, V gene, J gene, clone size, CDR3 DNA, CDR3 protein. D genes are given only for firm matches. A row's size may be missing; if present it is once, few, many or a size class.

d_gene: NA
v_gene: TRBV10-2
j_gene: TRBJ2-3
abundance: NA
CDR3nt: TGCGCCAGCAGTGACTCGGGCCAGCGAGCCAAAAACATTCAGTATTTT
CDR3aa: CASSDSGQRAKNIQYF

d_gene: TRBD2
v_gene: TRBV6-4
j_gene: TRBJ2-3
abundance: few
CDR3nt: TGTGCCAGCAGCCCCCTACCCGCAGGAGCGGGGGGACGGTTGGGTACGCAGTATTTT
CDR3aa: CASSPLPAGAGGRLGTQYF

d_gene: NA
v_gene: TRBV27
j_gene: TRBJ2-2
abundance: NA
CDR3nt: TGTGCCAGCAGTTTATACAGGAAGAACACCGGGGAGCTGTTTTTT
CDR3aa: CASSLYRKNTGELFF

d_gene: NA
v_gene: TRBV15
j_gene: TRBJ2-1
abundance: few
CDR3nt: TGTGCCACCAGTCCAAGCCGGGAGCTTGTAAATGAGCAGTTCTTC
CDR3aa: CATSPSRELVNEQFF

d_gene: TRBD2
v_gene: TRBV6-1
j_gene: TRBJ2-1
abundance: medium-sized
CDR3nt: TGTGCCAGCCGACTAGCGGGAGTGCATGAGCAGTTCTTC
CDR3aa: CASRLAGVHEQFF

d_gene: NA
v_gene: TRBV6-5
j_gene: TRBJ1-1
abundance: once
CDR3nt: TGTGCCAGCAGTTCCCCAGGGTTCATGAACACTGAAGCTTTCTTT
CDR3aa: CASSSPGFMNTEAFF

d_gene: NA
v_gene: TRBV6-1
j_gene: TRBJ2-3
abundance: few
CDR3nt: TGTGCCAGCAAGATCTCTAGCACAGATACGCAGTATTTT
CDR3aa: CASKISSTDTQYF

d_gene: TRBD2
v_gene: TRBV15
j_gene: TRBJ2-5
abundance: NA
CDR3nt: TGTGCCACCAGCACGGGACTAACAATTCAAGAGACCCAGTACTTC
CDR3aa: CATSTGLTIQETQYF

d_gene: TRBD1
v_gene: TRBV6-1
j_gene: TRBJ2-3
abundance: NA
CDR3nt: TGTGCCAGCAGTGAAAGGGGGCTGCGTGCCCAAGATACGCAGTATTTC
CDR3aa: CASSERGLRAQDTQYF

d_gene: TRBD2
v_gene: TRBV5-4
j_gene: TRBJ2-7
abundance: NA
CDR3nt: TGTGCCAGCAGCTCCTCCTTCCGCGGGAGACTCTACGAGCAGTACTTC
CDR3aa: CASSSSFRGRLYEQYF

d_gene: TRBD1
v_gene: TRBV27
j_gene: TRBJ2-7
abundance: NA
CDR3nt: TGTGCCAGCACAGACAGGGACAATGAGCAGTACTTC
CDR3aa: CASTDRDNEQYF

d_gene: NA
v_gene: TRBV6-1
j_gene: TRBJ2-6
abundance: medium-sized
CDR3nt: TGTGCCAGCAGTGAAGCGGTGGGGTCTGGGGCCAACGTCCTGACTTTC
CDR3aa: CASSEAVGSGANVLTF

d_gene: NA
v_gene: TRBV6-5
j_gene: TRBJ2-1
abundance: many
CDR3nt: TGTGCCAGCAGTTACTCGTACCTTTTATTGAATGAGCAGTTCTTC
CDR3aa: CASSYSYLLLNEQFF

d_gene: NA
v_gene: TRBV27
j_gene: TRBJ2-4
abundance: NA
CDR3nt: TGTGCCAGCAGATCCGTAGGGGGGCCGCGGGCCAAAAACACGCAGTACTTC
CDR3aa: CASRSVGGPRAKNTQYF

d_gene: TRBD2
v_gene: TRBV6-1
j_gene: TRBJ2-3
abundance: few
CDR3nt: TGTGCCAGCAGCCCTCGGGTAGCGGGAGATACGCAGTATTTT
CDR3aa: CASSPRVAGDTQYF

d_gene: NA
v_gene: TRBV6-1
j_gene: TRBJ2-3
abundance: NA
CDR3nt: TGTGCCAGCAAACGAGGTTTACAAGATACGCAGTATTTT
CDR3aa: CASKRGLQDTQYF

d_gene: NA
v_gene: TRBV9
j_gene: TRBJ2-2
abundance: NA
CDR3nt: TGTGCCAGCAGCACCTTGGGGGGCGCATCCGGGGAGCTGTTTTTT
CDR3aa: CASSTLGGASGELFF

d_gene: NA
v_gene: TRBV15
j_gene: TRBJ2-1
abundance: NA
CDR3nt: TGTGCCACCAAAGAGCAGGGTTTGGGGCACAATGAGCAGTTCTTC
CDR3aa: CATKEQGLGHNEQFF

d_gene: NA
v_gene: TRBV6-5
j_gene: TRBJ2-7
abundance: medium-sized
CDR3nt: TGTGCCAGCAGTTACAACGGGGATAACGAGCAGTACTTC
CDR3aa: CASSYNGDNEQYF

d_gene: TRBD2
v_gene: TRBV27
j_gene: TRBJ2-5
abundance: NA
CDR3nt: TGTGCCAGCAGTTTAGGACCCGGGAGGGCAGGGACCCAGTACTTC
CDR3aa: CASSLGPGRAGTQYF

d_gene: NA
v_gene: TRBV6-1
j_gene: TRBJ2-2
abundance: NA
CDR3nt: TGTGCCAGCAGTGAACTGGGGAGGAACACCGGGGAGCTGTTTTTT
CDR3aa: CASSELGRNTGELFF

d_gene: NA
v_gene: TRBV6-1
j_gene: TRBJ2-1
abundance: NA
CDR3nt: TGTGCCAGCAGTGTAAGGGACGTGGGATACAATGAGCAGTTCTTC
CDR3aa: CASSVRDVGYNEQFF

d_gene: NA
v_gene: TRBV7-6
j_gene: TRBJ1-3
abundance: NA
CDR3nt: TGTGCCAGCAGCCCCGCCCCCACCCAGGGTTCTGGAAACACCATATATTTT
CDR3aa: CASSPAPTQGSGNTIYF

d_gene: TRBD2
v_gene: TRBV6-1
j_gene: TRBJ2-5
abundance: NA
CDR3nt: TGTGCCAGCAGCCTGGAGACTAGCGCGAAAAACACTCAGTACTTC
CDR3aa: CASSLETSAKNTQYF

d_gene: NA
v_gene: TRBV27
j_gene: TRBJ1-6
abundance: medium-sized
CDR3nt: TGTGCCAGCAGTTTCTTACAGGGAAATTCACCCCTCCACTTT
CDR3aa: CASSFLQGNSPLHF

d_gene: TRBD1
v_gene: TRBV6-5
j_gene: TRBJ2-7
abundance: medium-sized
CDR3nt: TGTGCCAGCAGCCAGAGACAGGGCCGCAATGAGCAGTACTTC
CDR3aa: CASSQRQGRNEQYF

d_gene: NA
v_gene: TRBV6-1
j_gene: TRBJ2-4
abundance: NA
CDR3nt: TGTGCCAGCAGTGAAAATCTACAGGGAGCCAAATACTTC
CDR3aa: CASSENLQGAKYF

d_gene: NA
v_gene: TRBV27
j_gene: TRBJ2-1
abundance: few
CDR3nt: TGTGCCAGCAGTTTTGGGGCAGGCCCCATCTCCTACAATGAGCAGTTCTTC
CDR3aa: CASSFGAGPISYNEQFF

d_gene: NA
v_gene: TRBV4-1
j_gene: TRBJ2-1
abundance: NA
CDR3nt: TGCGCCAGCAGCACGGAAGCCCATGCCAAAAATGAGCAGTTCTTC
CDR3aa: CASSTEAHAKNEQFF

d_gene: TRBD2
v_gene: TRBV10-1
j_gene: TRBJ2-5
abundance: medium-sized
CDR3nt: TGCGCCAGCAGACGCGGGACTAGCGGGGGGATTGAGACCCAGTACTTC
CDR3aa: CASRRGTSGGIETQYF

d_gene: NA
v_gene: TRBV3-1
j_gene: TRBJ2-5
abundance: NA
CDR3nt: TGTGCCAGCAGCCAAGTACCGGGACTGCAAGAGACCCAGTACTTC
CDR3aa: CASSQVPGLQETQYF

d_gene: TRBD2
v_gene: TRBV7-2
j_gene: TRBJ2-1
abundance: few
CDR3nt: TGTGCCAGCAGCAAATCCGGGACTAGTGGCAATGAGCAGTTCTTC
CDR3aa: CASSKSGTSGNEQFF

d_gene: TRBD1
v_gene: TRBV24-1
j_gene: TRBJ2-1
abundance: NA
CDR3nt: TGTGCCACCAGTGATCCCGGGACAGGGAAATACAACAATGAGCAGTTCTTC
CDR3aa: CATSDPGTGKYNNEQFF

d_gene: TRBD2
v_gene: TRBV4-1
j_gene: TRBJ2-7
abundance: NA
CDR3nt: TGCGCCAGCAGCCAAGGGGCCGAAGGCGGGGGGGCCGTCTACGAGCAGTACTTC
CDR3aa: CASSQGAEGGGAVYEQYF

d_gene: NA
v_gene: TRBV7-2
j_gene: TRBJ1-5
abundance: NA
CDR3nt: TGTGCCAGCAGCTTAAATCCCGACCGAACGGCCCAGCATTTT
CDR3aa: CASSLNPDRTAQHF

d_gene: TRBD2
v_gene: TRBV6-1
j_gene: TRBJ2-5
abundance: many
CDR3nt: TGTGCCAGCAGTACACTGGGGGGGGGTCAAGAGACCCAGTACTTC
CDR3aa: CASSTLGGGQETQYF

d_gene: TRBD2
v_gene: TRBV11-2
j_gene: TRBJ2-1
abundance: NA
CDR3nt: TGTGCCAGCAGCTTAGAAGGGAGACTAGCGGGAAAATACAATGAGCAGTTCTTC
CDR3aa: CASSLEGRLAGKYNEQFF

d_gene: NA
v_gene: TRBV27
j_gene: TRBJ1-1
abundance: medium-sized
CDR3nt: TGTGCCAGCAGTTTGGCGGGGAACACTGAAGCTTTCTTT
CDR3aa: CASSLAGNTEAFF

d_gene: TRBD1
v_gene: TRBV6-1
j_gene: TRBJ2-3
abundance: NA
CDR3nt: TGTGCCAGCAGTCCCGGGACAGGTCCTAGCACAGATACGCAGTATTTT
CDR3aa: CASSPGTGPSTDTQYF

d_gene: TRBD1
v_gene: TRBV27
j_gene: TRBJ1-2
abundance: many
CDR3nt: TGTGCCAGCAGTCCCGGGACAGGAGTCTATGGCTACACCTTC
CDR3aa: CASSPGTGVYGYTF

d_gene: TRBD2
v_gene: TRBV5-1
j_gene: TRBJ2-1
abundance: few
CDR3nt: TGCGCCAGCAGCCCGTCGGGACTAGCGGGATACAATGAGCAGTTCTTC
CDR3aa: CASSPSGLAGYNEQFF

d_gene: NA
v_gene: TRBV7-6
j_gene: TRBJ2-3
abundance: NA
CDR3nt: TGTGCCAGCAGCTCCCCCCGGGGGACGATTAACACCGGGGAGCAGTATTTT
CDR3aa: CASSSPRGTINTGEQYF

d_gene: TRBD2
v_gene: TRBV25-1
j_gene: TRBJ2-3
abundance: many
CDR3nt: TGTGCCAGCAGTGCTTCAATAGGGGCGGGAGAGGGGGATACGCAGTATTTT
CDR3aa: CASSASIGAGEGDTQYF

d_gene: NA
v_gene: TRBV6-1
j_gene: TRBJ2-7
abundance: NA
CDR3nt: TGTGCCAGCAGCGCTCTAAAAAGAAGCTCCTACGAGCAGTACTTC
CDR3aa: CASSALKRSSYEQYF

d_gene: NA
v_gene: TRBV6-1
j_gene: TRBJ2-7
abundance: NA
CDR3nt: TGTGCCAGCAGGGGAGTCAGGGTCAGGGGCACAGAGACGCAGTACTTC
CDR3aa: CASRGVRVRGTETQYF

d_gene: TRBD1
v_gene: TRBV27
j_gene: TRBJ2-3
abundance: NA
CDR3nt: TGTGCCAGCAGAGGGACAGGCACCGATGCGCAGTTTTTT
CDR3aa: CASRGTGTDAQFF

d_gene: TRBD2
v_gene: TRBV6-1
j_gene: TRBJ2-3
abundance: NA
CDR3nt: TGTGCCAGCAGTGAAGGACTAGCGGCCAGGGATACGCAGTATTTT
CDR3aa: CASSEGLAARDTQYF

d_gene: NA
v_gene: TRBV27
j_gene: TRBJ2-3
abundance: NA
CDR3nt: TGTGCCAGCATGTCTCTATTACTAAGTCCTAGTACAGATACGCAGTATTTT
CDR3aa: CASMSLLLSPSTDTQYF

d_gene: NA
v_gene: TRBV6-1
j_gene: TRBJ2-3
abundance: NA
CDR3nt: TGTGCCAGCAGTGAAAGGGGACTGAGAGCCAAAAACACGCAGTATTTT
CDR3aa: CASSERGLRAKNTQYF

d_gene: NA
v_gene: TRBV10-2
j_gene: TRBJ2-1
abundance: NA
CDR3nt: TGCGCCAGCAGTGTGGCGCAGGAGGTCTACAATGAGCAGTTCTTC
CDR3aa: CASSVAQEVYNEQFF

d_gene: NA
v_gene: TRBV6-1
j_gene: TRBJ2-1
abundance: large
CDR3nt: TGTGCCAGCAGTGTTGTTGGGGACAATGAGCAGTTCTTC
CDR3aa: CASSVVGDNEQFF

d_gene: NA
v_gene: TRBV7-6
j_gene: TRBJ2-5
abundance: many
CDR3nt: TGTGCCAGCAGCCCGGGAGAGGCCCAGTACTTC
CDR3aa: CASSPGEAQYF

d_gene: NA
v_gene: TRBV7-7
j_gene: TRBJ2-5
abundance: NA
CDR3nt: TGTGCCAGCAGCGGGGGGACAGACTCAGAGACCCAGTATTTC
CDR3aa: CASSGGTDSETQYF